These 8 T cell receptor beta chains originate from one sample sequenced in a study of blood T cell repertoires in COVID-19. Method: immunoSEQ multiplex PCR; TCRdb's copy keeps in-frame clones and lacks some. Here the sample spans 50,000 to 65,000 clones, around 80% being singletons. Sequencing was performed on peripheral blood. These receptors all come from a human donor in a cohort sampled during active COVID-19.

This chain connects TRBV19 to TRBJ1-2; 12 bases map to TRBD1. V lost 6 bases to trimming and J lost 6 bases; unmatched junction nucleotides: 8. Germline V CDR1 and CDR2: LNHDA, SQIVND (reference sequence). The CDR3 extends over 15 amino acids. CDR3 coding DNA: TGTGCCAGTAGCCGGGGACAGGGGGCGTCCAATGGCTACACCTTC. It specifies CASSRGQGASNGYTF.

This chain connects TRBV6-5 to TRBJ2-5, with D perhaps TRBD2 (5 bases). The CDR3 is made up of 14 amino acids. From germline, CDR1 is MNHEY and CDR2 SVGAGI. The germline V and J ends were trimmed by 5 bases and 5 bases, with 15 bases remaining between them. The chain's CDR3 is CASSISPAGETQYF. The CDR3 DNA sequence: TGTGCCAGCAGTATCTCCCCGGCGGGTGAGACCCAGTACTTC.

The chain employs TRBV29-1 and TRBJ1-3; TRBD1 aligns across 9 bases. There are 15 residues in the CDR3. CDR1 is SQVTM and CDR2 is ANQGSEA in the germline V gene. The trim removed 4 bases at V and 4 bases at J, leaving 8 bases unmatched. The CDR3 loop reads CSVGTGVGPGNTIYF. The DNA for the CDR3 is TGCAGCGTTGGGACAGGGGTTGGCCCGGGAAACACCATATATTTT.

J is TRBJ1-4 and V is TRBV5-1; 8 positions agree with TRBD1. Germline V lookup: CDR1 SGHRS, CDR2 YFSETQ. The CDR3 loop spans 14 amino acids. Trimming cost V 3 bases and J 8 bases; bases outside gene matches: 6. In DNA form, the CDR3 reads TGCGCCAGCAGCTCGGGACAGGTACGGGAAAAACTGTTTTTT. Its translation: CASSSGQVREKLFF.

This chain joins TRBV5-1 and TRBJ1-3, with D hard to call. Germline CDR1 and CDR2: SGHRS and YFSETQ. The CDR3 has 18 residues. V dropped 0 bases and J dropped 1 base, with 17 bases sitting between them. CDR3 protein: CASSLGIRAGMSGNTIYF. The CDR3 nucleotides are TGCGCCAGCAGCTTGGGTATACGTGCGGGAATGTCTGGAAACACCATATATTTT.

The rearrangement links TRBV6-2 or TRBV6-3 to TRBJ1-1; D not resolved. The germline gives CDR1 MNHEY, CDR2 SVGEGT. Trimming shortened V by 0 bases and J by 4 bases, and 12 bases separated the two germline ends. This CDR3 region has 15 residues. CDR3 loop: CASSYSPGSGTEAFF. DNA of the CDR3: TGTGCCAGCAGTTACTCGCCGGGGTCCGGCACTGAAGCTTTCTTT.

The CDR3 sequence is CASSLGRGPAQETQYF. CDR3 nucleotides: TGTGCCAGCAGCTTGGGAAGGGGGCCAGCCCAAGAGACCCAGTACTTC. This chain joins TRBV5-8 and TRBJ2-5; 7 nucleotides agree with TRBD1. V dropped 0 bases and J dropped 1; count of bases not matched to a gene: 6. The CDR3 consists of 16 residues. CDR1 is SGHTS and CDR2 is YDEGEE in the germline V gene.

The chain links TRBV29-1 to TRBJ2-2; TRBD1 aligns across 11 bases. CDR1 is SQVTM and CDR2 is ANQGSEA in the germline V gene. The CDR3 sequence is 15 residues long. With 6 bases clipped from V and 7 bases from J, the junction kept 10 bases outside the gene matches. CDR3 region: CSVTGTGGISGELFF. Written as DNA, the CDR3 is TGCAGCGTCACCGGGACAGGGGGTATTAGCGGGGAGCTGTTTTTT.